Listed here are 15 T cell receptor beta chains from one sample, sequenced in a study of T cell responses to AZD1222 COVID-19 vaccine. TCRdb keeps only in-frame clones here, not all; method: immunoSEQ multiplex PCR. Here the sample spans roughly 98,000 clones, around nine tenths being singletons. The sequences come from peripheral blood, collected 28 days after the second AZD1222 dose. All receptors come from an adult who received the AZD1222 COVID-19 vaccine.

V is TRBV28 and J is TRBJ1-5, with 9 positions matching TRBD1. The V gene's germline CDR1 is MDHEN and CDR2 SYDVKM. The length of the CDR3 is 16 residues. The V segment lost 6 bases and the J segment 7 bases; nucleotides outside the gene matches: 13. In DNA form, the CDR3 reads TGTGCCAGCAGACCCTTCACAGGGGGCAGGGGCCAGCCCCAGCATTTT. Its protein is CASRPFTGGRGQPQHF.

This clone was found once. The rearrangement uses TRBV18 and TRBJ1-2, with 9 bases that match TRBD1. CDR3 length: 12 residues. Per germline, CDR1 KGHSH and CDR2 LQKENI. V lost 10 bases to trimming and J lost 4 bases; unmatched junction nucleotides: 4. The CDR3 DNA sequence: TGTGCCACCGGACAGGGGACCTATGGCTACACCTTC. Its translation: CATGQGTYGYTF. Variable domain in full (rest from reference TRBV18 and TRBJ1-2): NAGVMQNPRHLVRRRGQEARLRCSPMKGHSHVYWYRQLPEEGLKFMVYLQKENIIDESGMPKERFSAEFPKEGPSILRIQQVVRGDSAAYFCATGQGTYGYTFGSGTRLTVV.

The chain is built from TRBV25-1 and TRBJ2-1, with TRBD2 matching 10 bases. The length of the CDR3 is 14 residues. Germline CDR1 MGHDK, CDR2 SYGVNS. The J segment lost 8 bases and the V segment lost 6 bases, leaving 7 bases of the junction unmatched. CDR3 protein: CASRTSGPSHEQFF. The CDR3, as DNA: TGTGCCAGCAGGACTAGCGGGCCGTCCCATGAGCAGTTCTTC.

CDR3 sequence: CASSVVWAGDYEQYF. CDR3 bases: TGTGCCAGCAGCGTAGTTTGGGCAGGGGACTACGAGCAGTACTTC. The V and J genes are TRBV9 and TRBJ2-7, with D perhaps TRBD1 (6 bases). The V end lost 0 bases, the J end lost 3 bases, and 13 bases lay between the germline ends. CDR1 is SGDLS, CDR2 YYNGEE, per germline. The CDR3 covers 15 residues.

This chain joins TRBV29-1 and TRBJ1-4, with 8 bases matching TRBD1. In germline, CDR1 is SQVTM, CDR2 ANQGSEA. Trimming removed 7 bases from V and 8 bases from J; junction bases left unmatched: 15. The CDR3 is 15 residues long. The CDR3 DNA reads as TGCAGCGCCCAGGGGGCGCAAGTATCAGGAGAAAAACTGTTTTTT. This codes for CSAQGAQVSGEKLFF.

The chain combines TRBV19 with TRBJ2-7; TRBD2 aligns across 8 bases. Germline CDR1 and CDR2: LNHDA and SQIVND (reference sequence). The CDR3 contains 15 residues. The V gene end was trimmed by 2 bases and the J gene end by 2 bases; junction bases not matched to a gene: 5. This CDR3 reads CASSIKREGTYEQYF. The CDR3 DNA reads as TGTGCCAGTAGTATAAAACGGGAGGGAACCTACGAGCAGTACTTC.

The DNA of the CDR3 is TGTGCCAGCAGCCCCGGGACGGATAGTGAAGCTTTCTTT. Its translation: CASSPGTDSEAFF. This chain links TRBV3-1 (or the pseudogene TRBV3-2) with TRBJ1-1, with a tentative D call TRBD1 (5 bases). V was cut by 4 bases and J by 7 bases, with 13 bases left in between. Germline V gene data show CDR1 as LGHDT and CDR2 as YNNKEL (reference sequence). The CDR3 runs 13 residues.

The chain uses TRBV7-8 and TRBJ1-5; the D is unclear. The CDR3 spans 16 residues. Per germline, CDR1 SGHVS and CDR2 FQNEAQ. V lost 5 bases, J lost 4 bases, and 18 bases lay in between. CDR3 sequence (DNA): TGTGCCAGCAGCCGACACTCCTCGACAACAAATCAGCCCCAGCATTTT. Protein: CASSRHSSTTNQPQHF.

CDR3 DNA sequence: TGCAGTAGGAAGAGTTCTGGTGAAGCTTTCTTT. The encoded protein is CSRKSSGEAFF. The chain has TRBV20-1 and TRBJ1-1; D not certain. The germline CDR1 and CDR2 sequences are DFQATT and SNEGSKA (reference sequence). The CDR3 sequence is 11 residues long. Trimming left V 8 bases short and J 7 bases short, with 14 bases between.

The chain combines TRBV7-9 with TRBJ2-2; 10 nucleotides agree with TRBD2. The germline gives CDR1 SEHNR, CDR2 FQNEAQ (reference sequence). Trimming at V came to 0 bases and at J to 4 bases, leaving 5 bases not matched to a gene. The CDR3 spans 17 residues. The CDR3 sequence is CASSLATSGTSTGELFF. The CDR3 coding sequence is TGTGCCAGCAGCTTAGCAACTAGCGGGACCTCCACCGGGGAGCTGTTTTTT.

J is TRBJ1-1 and V is TRBV5-1, with a weak D call TRBD1 (5 bases). Trimming took off 1 base at V and 1 base at J, with 5 bases between the two ends. CDR1 and CDR2 from the germline V gene are SGHRS and YFSETQ. CDR3 size: 13 residues. The CDR3: CASSLQGNTEAFF. In nucleotides, the CDR3 is TGCGCCAGCAGCTTGCAGGGGAACACTGAAGCTTTCTTT.

The gene calls are TRBV28 and TRBJ2-7, with TRBD2 as a possible D gene (6 bases). The CDR3 contains 14 residues. V was shortened by 6 bases and J by 0 bases, with 12 bases between the two germline ends. Germline loops: CDR1 MDHEN, CDR2 SYDVKM. Here the CDR3 reads CASSTSTSSYEQYF. The DNA for the CDR3 is TGTGCCAGCAGCACCTCGACTAGCTCCTACGAGCAGTACTTC. Full variable domain (remainder filled in from reference TRBV28 and TRBJ2-7): DVKVTQSSRYLVKRTGEKVFLECVQDMDHENMFWYRQDPGLGLRLIYFSYDVKMKEKGDIPEGYSVSREKKERFSLILESASTNQTSMYLCASSTSTSSYEQYFGPGTRLTVT.

The chain links TRBV15 to TRBJ1-2; D perhaps matches TRBD1 (5 bases). The CDR3 sequence is 17 residues long. The V gene lost 0 bases and the J gene lost 1 base, with 15 bases spanning the gap. Germline V gene lookup returns CDR1 LNHNV and CDR2 YYDKDF (reference sequence). The CDR3 reads CATSRDRAGLDNYGYTF. In DNA form, the CDR3 reads TGTGCCACCAGCAGAGATCGCGCAGGGCTTGATAACTATGGCTACACCTTC.

This clone was seen just once. This chain's CDR3 is CSVKTSGSRHTQYF. The CDR3 DNA sequence: TGCAGCGTTAAAACTAGCGGGAGTCGACATACGCAGTATTTT. The V and J genes are TRBV29-1 and TRBJ2-3, with 11 bases identical to TRBD2. V lost 5 bases to trimming and J lost 7 bases; unmatched junction nucleotides: 8. Germline CDR1 reads SQVTM; CDR2 reads ANQGSEA. The CDR3 is made up of 14 amino acids.

The chain couples TRBV2 to TRBJ2-2; D could derive from TRBD1 or TRBD2 (7 bases each). In germline, CDR1 is SNHLY, CDR2 FYNNEI. Trimming took off 3 bases at V and 7 bases at J, with 18 bases between the two ends. The CDR3 is 16 amino acids. This chain's CDR3 is CASSDRGGRDFGELFF. The CDR3 nucleotides are TGTGCCAGCAGTGACAGGGGGGGACGGGATTTCGGGGAGCTGTTTTTT.